One sample yielded the 21 T cell receptor beta chains listed below, sequenced in a study of Ad26.COV2.S vaccination and SARS-CoV-2 variants. The sample's treatment: 15 to 20 received Ad26.COV2.S at low or high dose, single or two shots; roughly five received placebo; per-sample allocation not given. The samples date from day 63 after the first vaccine or placebo injection. Measured with immunoSEQ multiplex PCR; TCRdb has only the in-frame clones, and not every one. The data show some 500,000 clones, roughly nine tenths seen once. The material was peripheral blood, obtained in a trial of Ad26.COV2.S vaccine versus placebo. These receptors were collected from a person between 18 and 65 years old who received the Ad26.COV2.S COVID-19 vaccine or a placebo.

The rearrangement uses TRBV7-2 and TRBJ2-1; D call uncertain. Germline lookup yields CDR1 SGHTA and CDR2 FQGNSA. The CDR3 is 14 residues long. Trimming took off 5 bases at V and 2 bases at J, with 10 bases between the two ends. The CDR3 loop reads CASSPPEPYNEQFF. For the CDR3, the DNA is TGTGCCAGCAGCCCGCCGGAACCCTACAATGAGCAGTTCTTC.

The V and J genes are TRBV3-1 (or the pseudogene TRBV3-2) and TRBJ2-7, with D hard to call. The V end lost 0 bases, the J end lost 5 bases, and 11 bases lay between the germline ends. The CDR3 is 14 residues long. Germline CDR1 is LGHDT and CDR2 is YNNKEL (reference sequence). The CDR3 spells CASSQDRVSNEQYF. Here the CDR3 DNA reads TGTGCCAGCAGCCAAGACCGAGTATCCAACGAGCAGTACTTC.

V is TRBV5-1 and J is TRBJ1-2; D might be TRBD1 (6 bases). Trimming left V 0 bases short and J 6 bases short, with 9 bases between. The CDR3 totals 13 residues. Germline CDR1 reads SGHRS; CDR2 reads YFSETQ. As DNA, the CDR3 is TGCGCCAGCAGCTTGGAACAGGGCCATGGCTACACCTTC. This encodes CASSLEQGHGYTF.

This chain connects TRBV25-1 to TRBJ2-3; possibly TRBD1 for D (5 bases). Germline V gene sequence: CDR1 MGHDK, CDR2 SYGVNS. Between the trimmed V and J ends, which lost 8 bases and 2 bases, there was a span of 11 bases. This CDR3 is 13 amino acids long. The CDR3 loop is CASGAGYTDTQYF. The CDR3 DNA is TGTGCCAGCGGCGCAGGGTACACAGATACGCAGTATTTT.

The rearrangement links TRBV10-1 to TRBJ1-5; D not certain. There are 16 residues in the CDR3. The germline V and J ends were trimmed by 3 bases and 3 bases, with 15 bases remaining between them. Germline CDR1 WNHNN, CDR2 SYGVQD (reference sequence). CDR3 sequence: CASSDYEQRNNQPQHF. The CDR3 bases are TGCGCCAGCAGTGATTATGAACAGAGAAACAATCAGCCCCAGCATTTT.

J is TRBJ2-1 and V is TRBV4-3; 11 bases map to TRBD2. CDR3 length equals 18 residues. With V trimmed by 0 bases and J by 2 bases, 6 bases remained unmatched. Germline CDR1 LGHNA, CDR2 YSLEER. The CDR3 is CASSQDIQGLAAYNEQFF. The CDR3 DNA reads as TGCGCCAGCAGCCAAGATATCCAGGGACTAGCGGCCTACAATGAGCAGTTCTTC.

This clone was seen a few times. This sequence joins TRBV7-3 and TRBJ1-6; D gene uncertain. The germline CDR1 and CDR2 sequences are SGHTA and FQGTGA. This CDR3 contains 13 residues. V lost 2 bases, J lost 6 bases, and 5 bases lay in between. This CDR3 reads CASSLWGNSPLHF. The CDR3 coding sequence is TGTGCCAGCAGCTTATGGGGTAATTCACCCCTCCACTTT.

This chain uses TRBV7-2 with TRBJ2-7, with 8 bases identical to TRBD1. Germline V gene lookup returns CDR1 SGHTA and CDR2 FQGNSA. The CDR3 is 13 amino acids. V was clipped by 8 bases and J by 1 base; unmatched bases: 4. CDR3: CASGRTGSYEQYF. The CDR3 DNA reads as TGTGCCAGCGGCAGGACAGGGTCCTACGAGCAGTACTTC.

This chain links TRBV18 with TRBJ2-7; 7 bases are a match to TRBD1. Germline V lookup: CDR1 KGHSH, CDR2 LQKENI. With 3 bases clipped from V and 0 bases from J, the junction kept 14 bases outside the gene matches. This CDR3 region has 18 residues. CDR3 amino acids: CASSPEASGGWGSYEQYF. The DNA for the CDR3 is TGTGCCAGCTCACCCGAGGCTTCAGGGGGATGGGGCTCCTACGAGCAGTACTTC.

The chain uses TRBV18 and TRBJ2-3; TRBD2 is a possible D gene (5 bases). CDR3 size: 15 residues. Trimming removed 6 bases at V and 2 bases at J, with 15 bases between. CDR1 and CDR2 (germline): KGHSH, LQKENI. CDR3 residues: CASSEYTGNTDTQYF. In nucleotides, the CDR3 is TGTGCCAGCTCCGAGTACACGGGGAACACAGATACGCAGTATTTT.

The CDR3: CASSYSMGDEQYV. CDR3 nucleotide sequence: TGTGCCAGCAGTTACTCGATGGGTGACGAGCAGTACGTC. The chain has TRBV6-5 and TRBJ2-7, with D unclear. The CDR3 is 13 residues long. V dropped 0 bases and J dropped 5 bases, with 8 bases sitting between them. From germline, CDR1 is MNHEY and CDR2 SVGAGI.

In its sample, this clone was seen a few times. The rearrangement uses TRBV19 and TRBJ1-2; D perhaps matches TRBD1 (5 bases). The V end lost 4 bases, the J end lost 4 bases, and 16 bases lay between the germline ends. This CDR3 is 15 amino acids long. Germline lookup yields CDR1 LNHDA and CDR2 SQIVND (reference sequence). In DNA, the CDR3 is TGTGCCAGTAGTAGGACAAATGTGATGTTCTATGGCTACACCTTC. Amino acids: CASSRTNVMFYGYTF.

The rearrangement uses TRBV25-1 and TRBJ2-1; D is perhaps TRBD2 (7 bases). The CDR3 covers 18 residues. The V end lost 10 bases, the J end lost 0 bases, and 25 bases lay between the germline ends. Germline-derived CDR1 and CDR2 are MGHDK and SYGVNS. CDR3 residues: CATRQATSSLSSYNEQFF. The CDR3 DNA reads as TGTGCCACCAGACAGGCGACTAGCTCCTTGAGCTCCTACAATGAGCAGTTCTTC.

The genes are TRBV7-2 and TRBJ2-7, with 11 bases aligning to TRBD2. The V gene's germline CDR1 is SGHTA and CDR2 FQGNSA. The CDR3 has 13 amino acids. V was pared by 8 bases and J by 4 bases, with 4 bases of the junction left unmatched. The CDR3 DNA reads as TGTGCCAGCTCCGGGACTAGCGGTTACGAGCAGTACGTC. Translation: CASSGTSGYEQYV.

On this clone itself: Other DNA sequences within the sample encode an identical CDR3. The chain is built from TRBV30 and TRBJ1-1; possibly TRBD1 for D (6 bases). Trimming left V 0 bases short and J 4 bases short, with 9 bases between. This CDR3 region has 13 residues. Germline lookup yields CDR1 GTSNPN and CDR2 SVGIG (reference sequence). DNA of the CDR3: TGTGCCTGGAGTGTGGGAGGGGGCACTGAAGCTTTCTTT. This translates into CAWSVGGGTEAFF.

CDR3 sequence (DNA): TGTGCCAGCAACTCTGTTCCCTCAGGGGGCCCCGGGGAGCTGTTTTTT. It translates to CASNSVPSGGPGELFF. V is TRBV7-9 and J is TRBJ2-2; 8 nucleotides line up with TRBD1. After removal of 7 bases from V and 6 bases from J, the junction contained 13 bases not matched to a gene. From germline, CDR1 is SEHNR and CDR2 FQNEAQ (reference sequence). The CDR3 runs 16 residues.

This clone was seen only a few times. This chain joins TRBV10-3 and TRBJ1-1; tentatively, D is TRBD1 (5 bases). V lost 3 bases and J 3 bases, leaving 17 bases between the germline ends. Germline V CDR1 and CDR2: ENHRY, SYGVKD. The CDR3 totals 16 residues. The CDR3 sequence: CAISDQRAGVDTEAFF. In nucleotides, the CDR3 is TGTGCCATCAGTGATCAGCGTGCGGGGGTGGACACTGAAGCTTTCTTT.

This chain joins TRBV2 and TRBJ2-2; 7 positions agree with TRBD1. The V gene end was trimmed by 8 bases and the J gene end by 3 bases; junction bases not matched to a gene: 3. Germline V lookup: CDR1 SNHLY, CDR2 FYNNEI. There are 13 residues in the CDR3. CDR3: CASAGTDTGELFF. The CDR3 coding sequence is TGTGCCAGCGCCGGGACAGACACCGGGGAGCTGTTTTTT.

This CDR3 is CASSIGLAVSNTGELFF. The CDR3 nucleotides read TGTGCCAGTAGTATAGGGTTAGCAGTGTCGAACACCGGGGAGCTGTTTTTT. The genes are TRBV19 and TRBJ2-2, with D uncertain. From germline, CDR1 is LNHDA and CDR2 SQIVND (reference sequence). Trimming took 1 base from V and 0 from J, leaving 12 bases between them. CDR3 length: 17 residues.

The chain has TRBV6-1 and TRBJ2-3; TRBD1 matches 7 bases. The germline V gene encodes CDR1 MNHNS and CDR2 SASEGT. There are 14 residues in the CDR3. Trimming at V came to 4 bases and at J to 5 bases, leaving 6 bases not matched to a gene. CDR3 sequence (DNA): TGTGCCAGCAGTGCCTACAGGGGTGTAGATACGCAGTATTTT. Translation: CASSAYRGVDTQYF.

The V gene is TRBV9, the J gene TRBJ1-1; D gene uncertain. The ends were cut back, 0 bases at V and 5 bases at J, with 20 bases in the middle. The V gene's germline CDR1 is SGDLS and CDR2 YYNGEE. The CDR3 runs 17 residues. CDR3 sequence reads: CASSVELWAGEGTEAFF. Written as DNA, the CDR3 is TGTGCCAGCAGCGTAGAGCTTTGGGCAGGAGAAGGGACTGAAGCTTTCTTT.